This TCR beta chain was sequenced in a study of shared clonotypes between healthy human individuals. Concerning this clone: Distinct nucleotide sequences in the sample also encode this CDR3.

Assay used: immunoSEQ multiplex PCR; TCRdb lists only in-frame clones, some missing. This repertoire shows 2,500,000 or so clones, just over 90% found once; its top ten account for over 0.12%. The V segment lost 0 bases and the J segment 5 bases; nucleotides outside the gene matches: 4. CDR1 SGDLS and CDR2 YYNGEE come from the germline V gene. The CDR3 extends over 16 amino acids. This receptor was identified in a man in his late teens or twenties in good health. This chain connects TRBV9 to TRBJ2-5; 13 positions match TRBD2. The sequencing input was naive CD4+ T cells sorted from blood. Indicated subset: CD45RA+ positively selected. The CDR3 region has the DNA TGTGCCAGCAGCGTAGCACTAGCGGGGGGGCAGGAGACCCAGTACTTC. Its translation is CASSVALAGGQETQYF.